The 27 T cell receptor beta chains reported below all come from one sample, sequenced in a study of CD8 T cells in Susac syndrome. Random hexamers were used to reverse transcribe an amount of about 0.45 to 1 ug RNA. TCRdb re-called the immunoSEQ multiplex PCR reads with MiXCR, one entry per CDR3 protein. Of 200,000 to 250,000 distinct CDR3 sequences listed, 80% to 95% are singletons. The sequencing input was CD8+ T cells from PBMCs. The receptors derive from a human donor with multiple sclerosis.

The chain joins TRBV5-6 to TRBJ2-3; the D is unclear. Germline-derived CDR1 and CDR2 are SGHDT and YYEEEE. This CDR3 contains 15 residues. Trimming removed 0 bases from V and 6 bases from J, with 14 bases in between. In nucleotides, the CDR3 is TGTGCCAGCAGCTTGGTAGAGCCCCTTGTGGATACGCAGTATTTT. Its translation is CASSLVEPLVDTQYF.

V is TRBV13 and J is TRBJ1-6; perhaps TRBD1 as D (5 bases). This CDR3 has 17 amino acids. Trimming shortened V by 3 bases and J by 0 bases, and 12 bases separated the two germline ends. Per the germline V gene, CDR1 is PRHDT and CDR2 is FYEKMQ (reference sequence). CDR3 nucleotides: TGTGCCAGCAGCTTTGGGACCGTGAGCTCCTATAATTCACCCCTCCACTTT. Its protein is CASSFGTVSSYNSPLHF.

The chain couples TRBV12-3 or TRBV12-4 to TRBJ2-1; TRBD2 matches at 13 bases. CDR3 length equals 15 residues. Trimming at V came to 6 bases and at J to 6 bases, leaving 5 bases not matched to a gene. The CDR3 nucleotides read TGTGCCAGCAGACTAGCGGGAGGGCCCTCCAATGAGCAGTTCTTC. It specifies CASRLAGGPSNEQFF.

This clonotype is a singleton in its sample. V and J are TRBV9 and TRBJ1-3, with D possibly TRBD1 on 5 matching bases. Germline lookup yields CDR1 SGDLS and CDR2 YYNGEE. CDR3 length: 15 residues. The ends were cut back, 3 bases at V and 5 bases at J, with 15 bases in the middle. Here the CDR3 DNA reads TGTGCCAGCAGCGCAACCGGGGGAAGGAGAAACACCATATATTTT. Translating it yields CASSATGGRRNTIYF.

The chain carries TRBV5-6 and TRBJ2-2; D call uncertain. The germline V and J ends were trimmed by 0 bases and 13 bases, with 16 bases remaining between them. CDR3 length: 14 amino acids. CDR1 SGHDT and CDR2 YYEEEE come from the germline V gene. CDR3 in DNA: TGTGCCAGCAGCTTGGGAGGCAGTCCGTACGTGCTGTTTTTT. As protein: CASSLGGSPYVLFF.

CDR3 sequence (DNA): TGTGCCAGCAGACCCGTCGGGGACAAATACTATGGCTACACCTTC. Translation: CASRPVGDKYYGYTF. The chain has TRBV6-2 or TRBV6-3 and TRBJ1-2, with a possible D match to TRBD1 (6 bases). Trimming took 6 bases from V and 3 from J, leaving 17 bases between them. CDR1 MNHEY and CDR2 SVGEGT come from the germline V gene. The CDR3 totals 15 residues.

The rearrangement uses TRBV27 and TRBJ2-7; TRBD2 agrees at 7 bases. CDR3 length equals 13 residues. With V trimmed by 4 bases and J by 3 bases, 3 bases remained unmatched. Germline assignment: CDR1 MNHEY and CDR2 SMNVEV (reference sequence). The CDR3 spells CASSSAGVYEQYF. The CDR3 DNA is TGTGCCAGCAGTTCCGCGGGAGTCTACGAGCAGTACTTC.

The CDR3: CASGPGDRARHGYTF. For the CDR3, the DNA is TGTGCTAGTGGTCCCGGGGACAGGGCGCGGCATGGCTACACCTTC. This chain uses TRBV12-5 with TRBJ1-2, with TRBD1 matching 9 bases. CDR3 length equals 15 residues. J was trimmed by 6 bases and V by 5 bases; bases with no gene match: 10. CDR1 is LGHNT and CDR2 is FRNRAP in the germline V gene.

This clonotype was seen more than once but under ten times. The chain combines TRBV12-3 or TRBV12-4 with TRBJ2-7; 7 nucleotides align to TRBD2. V trimming: 6 bases; J trimming: 6 bases; junction bases outside the gene matches: 5. The length of the CDR3 is 12 residues. For the CDR3, the DNA is TGTGCCAGCAGATCCCCGGGGGGCGAGCAGTACTTC. It codes for CASRSPGGEQYF.

V is TRBV11-2 and J is TRBJ2-1, with no clear D. The CDR3 loop spans 16 amino acids. The germline gives CDR1 SGHAT, CDR2 FQNNGV. V was pared by 1 base and J by 8 bases, with 18 bases between. In nucleotides, the CDR3 is TGTGCCAGCAGCTTAGTCTACCCCCGGAACGGTGATGAGCAGTTCTTC. Protein product: CASSLVYPRNGDEQFF.

The rearrangement uses TRBV7-8 and TRBJ1-2; unclear D gene. This CDR3 has 14 residues. Trimming shortened V by 2 bases and J by 8 bases, and 15 bases separated the two germline ends. In germline, CDR1 is SGHVS, CDR2 FQNEAQ. CDR3 sequence reads: CASSLLSGKGGYTF. Written as DNA, the CDR3 is TGTGCCAGCAGCTTATTATCGGGGAAAGGCGGCTACACCTTC.

The chain recombines TRBV6-2 or TRBV6-3 with TRBJ1-1, with D maybe TRBD1 (5 bases). The germline V gene encodes CDR1 MNHEY and CDR2 SVGEGT. V lost 5 bases to trimming and J lost 2 bases, with 18 bases between them. CDR3 length: 16 amino acids. The CDR3 is CASSGTPQGRNTEAFF. CDR3 nucleotides: TGTGCCAGCAGTGGGACGCCCCAGGGAAGAAACACTGAAGCTTTCTTT.

The V and J genes are TRBV14 and TRBJ2-7; D may be TRBD2 (6 bases). V shed 4 bases and J shed 3 bases, with 16 bases lying between them. The CDR3 extends over 15 amino acids. The germline CDR1 and CDR2 sequences are SGHDN and FVKESK. The CDR3 is CASSPEEGLDYEQYF. The CDR3 DNA is TGTGCCAGCAGCCCAGAGGAGGGCCTCGACTACGAGCAGTACTTC.

The V call is TRBV12-3 or TRBV12-4, the J call TRBJ2-5; D gene ambiguous. The CDR3 consists of 13 residues. Trimming pared 6 bases from V and 3 bases from J, leaving 11 bases between. CDR3 loop: CASSPDAKETQYF. CDR3 bases: TGTGCCAGCAGCCCGGACGCAAAAGAGACCCAGTACTTC.

The V and J genes are TRBV7-8 and TRBJ2-7; 10 bases align to TRBD2. CDR3 length: 16 residues. CDR1 and CDR2 from the germline V gene are SGHVS and FQNEAQ. V was pared by 2 bases and J by 0 bases, with 4 bases of the junction left unmatched. DNA for the CDR3: TGTGCCAGCAGCTTAAGCGGGAGGGTGGGCTCCTACGAGCAGTACTTC. Protein sequence: CASSLSGRVGSYEQYF.

The genes are TRBV5-1 and TRBJ2-3; the match to TRBD2 covers 7 bases. Looked up from germline, CDR1 is SGHRS and CDR2 is YFSETQ. Trimming removed 0 bases from V and 2 bases from J; junction bases left unmatched: 9. The CDR3 loop spans 17 amino acids. CDR3 loop: CASSLVPSGDYTDTQYF. CDR3 sequence (DNA): TGCGCCAGCAGCTTGGTTCCAAGCGGGGACTACACAGATACGCAGTATTTT.

The chain has TRBV9 and TRBJ2-1; 9 bases agree with TRBD2. The CDR3 runs 14 residues. Germline V lookup: CDR1 SGDLS, CDR2 YYNGEE. The ends lost 2 bases at V and 7 bases at J; junction bases unmatched: 4. CDR3 loop: CASSVGGRGNEQFF. The DNA for the CDR3 is TGTGCCAGCAGCGTTGGCGGGAGGGGGAATGAGCAGTTCTTC.

The chain links TRBV18 to TRBJ2-5, with TRBD2 matching over 7 bases. Germline CDR1 KGHSH, CDR2 LQKENI. This CDR3 comprises 16 residues. Losses at the gene ends were 2 bases for V and 4 bases for J; bases not matched to a gene: 10. The CDR3 region has the DNA TGTGCCAGCTCACCAGGGGAAGGACTAGTAGCAGAGACCCAGTACTTC. It codes for CASSPGEGLVAETQYF.

The chain recombines TRBV24-1 with TRBJ2-3, with a tentative D call TRBD2 (6 bases). The germline V gene encodes CDR1 KGHDR and CDR2 SFDVKD. V was trimmed by 3 bases and J by 3 bases, leaving 15 bases between them. The CDR3 spans 16 residues. As DNA, the CDR3 is TGTGCCACCAGTGATAAATCGGAGGAGGGGACAGATACGCAGTATTTT. Its protein is CATSDKSEEGTDTQYF.

The chain joins TRBV6-2 or TRBV6-3 to TRBJ2-3; TRBD1 is a possible D gene (7 bases). V was pared by 8 bases and J by 2 bases, with 20 bases between. This CDR3 has 16 residues. Germline CDR1 reads MNHEY; CDR2 reads SVGEGT. This CDR3 reads CASEGGQVWDTDTQYF. The CDR3 bases are TGTGCCAGCGAGGGAGGACAGGTGTGGGACACAGATACGCAGTATTTT.

In its sample, this clonotype was seen once. V and J are TRBV4-1 and TRBJ1-5, with D perhaps TRBD1 (5 bases). Germline V lookup: CDR1 MGHRA, CDR2 YSYEKL. The CDR3 totals 17 residues. V lost 4 bases to trimming and J lost 8 bases, with 24 bases between them. The CDR3 region has the DNA TGCGCCAGCAGCCTTAACCCCGCCCGAGACAGCATAAAGCCCCAGCATTTT. Translated, it gives CASSLNPARDSIKPQHF.

The chain employs TRBV7-9 and TRBJ2-1; 9 nucleotides agree with TRBD2. Looked up from germline, CDR1 is SEHNR and CDR2 is FQNEAQ (reference sequence). This CDR3 is 16 amino acids long. Trimming cost V 5 bases and J 7 bases; bases outside gene matches: 12. The CDR3 region has the DNA TGTGCCAGCAGCCACTGGGCGGGGGGGCCGTTTAATGAGCAGTTCTTC. The encoded protein is CASSHWAGGPFNEQFF.

The genes are TRBV11-3 and TRBJ2-3; D might be TRBD2 (6 bases). CDR3 length equals 13 residues. The V end lost 3 bases, the J end lost 5 bases, and 9 bases lay between the germline ends. The germline CDR1 and CDR2 sequences are SGHNT and YENEEA. The chain's CDR3 is CASSFGGKDTQYF. The CDR3 DNA sequence: TGTGCCAGCAGCTTTGGGGGGAAAGATACGCAGTATTTT.

This chain uses TRBV4-2 with TRBJ2-1; 9 nucleotides line up with TRBD2. The CDR3 consists of 16 residues. CDR1 is LGHNA and CDR2 is YNFKEQ in the germline V gene. V shed 1 base and J 5 bases; nucleotides not matched to a gene: 6. The CDR3 nucleotides read TGTGCCAGCAGCCAAGTGCTAGCGGGACCTGACAATGAGCAGTTCTTC. Residues: CASSQVLAGPDNEQFF.

The V call is TRBV6-1, the J call TRBJ1-2; D gene unclear. This CDR3 spans 14 amino acids. The germline V gene encodes CDR1 MNHNS and CDR2 SASEGT. V dropped 3 bases and J dropped 5 bases, with 13 bases sitting between them. Here the CDR3 DNA reads TGTGCCAGCAGTGACGGCCTGGAGTGGTATGGCTACACCTTC. This codes for CASSDGLEWYGYTF.

This chain connects TRBV7-8 to TRBJ1-5; TRBD1 matches at 7 bases. The V segment lost 5 bases and the J segment 1 base; nucleotides outside the gene matches: 11. Germline CDR1 reads SGHVS; CDR2 reads FQNEAQ. This CDR3 spans 17 amino acids. In DNA, the CDR3 is TGTGCCAGCAGCCCCAGTGGTCTGGGACAGAGCAATCAGCCCCAGCATTTT. Its protein product is CASSPSGLGQSNQPQHF.

The chain employs TRBV15 and TRBJ1-4, with 7 positions matching TRBD1. This CDR3 contains 15 residues. From germline, CDR1 is LNHNV and CDR2 YYDKDF (reference sequence). V dropped 1 base and J dropped 5; count of bases not matched to a gene: 4. The CDR3 DNA is TGTGCCACCAGCAGAGGCAGGGGGGGAAATGAAAAACTGTTTTTT. It specifies CATSRGRGGNEKLFF.